These T cell receptor beta chains were read from a single sample in a study of blood T cell repertoires in COVID-19. Libraries were prepared by immunoSEQ multiplex PCR; TCRdb keeps only in-frame clonotypes and omits some of them. Here the sample spans 200,000 to 300,000 clones, around 89% being singletons. Sequencing input: peripheral blood. Receptors originate from a man between 60 and 75 years old who had recovered from COVID-19. The CDR3 runs from the conserved cysteine through the conserved F or W. D genes are given only for firm matches. Size is stated for part of the rows, as once, few or many counts, or as a class when the clone is expanded.

>TRBD1|TRBJ2-6|TRBV18|NA
TGTGCCAGCTCATTCCGGGACCACAGGGGTCCTTCTGGGGCCAACGTCCTGACTTTC
CASSFRDHRGPSGANVLTF
>TRBD1|TRBJ1-5|TRBV6-2/TRBV6-3|once
TGTGCCAGCAGTTACGGGTCAGGGGGCCATAGCAATCAGCCCCAGCATTTT
CASSYGSGGHSNQPQHF
>TRBD1|TRBJ1-1|TRBV18|NA
TGTGCCAGCTCACTAGGGACAGGGAACACTGAAGCTTTCTTT
CASSLGTGNTEAFF
>NA|TRBJ1-2|TRBV6-2/TRBV6-3|once
TGTGCCAGCAGGTACCAGAAGACAGCTAACTATGGCTACACCTTC
CASRYQKTANYGYTF
>TRBD1|TRBJ2-7|TRBV6-2/TRBV6-3|NA
TGTGCCAGCAGTGATGGGACAGACGAGCAGTACTTC
CASSDGTDEQYF
>NA|TRBJ2-3|TRBV9|NA
TGTGCCAGCAGCGTAGGGACTAGCACAGATACGCAGTATTTT
CASSVGTSTDTQYF
>NA|TRBJ2-5|TRBV11-2|NA
TGTGCCAGCAGCTCACAGGCTCCGTCAGAGACCCAGTACTTC
CASSSQAPSETQYF
>NA|TRBJ2-7|TRBV5-1|NA
TGCGCCAGCAGCTTGGGGCCAGGGGGGATCTACGAGCAGTACTTC
CASSLGPGGIYEQYF
>TRBD1|TRBJ1-6|TRBV2|NA
TGTGCCAGCACTACTGGACAGGGGGGAGCATCCCCCCTCCACTTT
CASTTGQGGASPLHF
>NA|TRBJ2-7|TRBV5-6|NA
TGTGCCAGCAGTCTGGGGAATCCAGGGCGTAGTTACGAGCAGTACTTC
CASSLGNPGRSYEQYF
>TRBD1|TRBJ2-3|TRBV5-4|NA
TGTGCCAGCAGAGCCGGACCGGGACAGGGAACAGATACGCAGTATTTT
CASRAGPGQGTDTQYF
>TRBD2|TRBJ2-1|TRBV11-2|NA
TGTGCCAGCAGCCCCCGTTTAGCGGGGGGGCATGAGCAGTTCTTC
CASSPRLAGGHEQFF
>NA|TRBJ1-1|TRBV7-7|NA
TGTGCTAGCAGCCCGCTGGCAGGTGAACGTACTCCAATGAACACTGAAGCTTTCTTT
CASSPLAGERTPMNTEAFF
>NA|TRBJ1-5|TRBV2|NA
TGTGCCAGCAGGAGGGATCGTAGCAATCAGCCCCAGCATTTT
CASRRDRSNQPQHF
>NA|TRBJ1-5|TRBV6-5|NA
TGTGCCAGCATCCCGGGTTCCGTTAGCAATCAGCCCCAGCATTTT
CASIPGSVSNQPQHF
>NA|TRBJ1-1|TRBV12-1|NA
TGTGCCAGCAGCCCGGCGGGACAGGAGAACACTGAAGCTTTCTTT
CASSPAGQENTEAFF
>TRBD2|TRBJ2-1|TRBV6-5|NA
TGTGCCAGCAGTTACTCGGTCCAGCGGGGCGGTGAGCAGTTCTTC
CASSYSVQRGGEQFF
>TRBD2|TRBJ2-5|TRBV12-5|NA
TGTGCTAGTGGACCAGGGACTAGCGTCGGGGAGACCCAGTACTTC
CASGPGTSVGETQYF
>NA|TRBJ1-1|TRBV4-2|NA
TGTGCCAGCAGCGTCGGACAGCTCATTCAGGGGGAAGCTTTCTTT
CASSVGQLIQGEAFF
>NA|TRBJ2-1|TRBV7-3|NA
TGTGCCAGCAGCTTATACGGGTGGAATGAGCAGTTCTTC
CASSLYGWNEQFF
>TRBD2|TRBJ2-3|TRBV9|NA
TGTGCCAGCAGCGTAGTTCCTAGCGGGAGCACAGATACGCAGTATTTT
CASSVVPSGSTDTQYF
>TRBD2|TRBJ2-4|TRBV5-8|NA
TGTGCCAGCAGCATGTGGGGTTTTGTAGCGGGGGTAACCAAAAACATTCAGTACTTC
CASSMWGFVAGVTKNIQYF